The 5 T cell receptor beta chains listed next were all sequenced from one sample in a study of patients and donors after allogeneic stem cell transplantation. Via MiXCR, TCRdb re-called the RT-PCR reads, giving one row per CDR3 protein. The profile covers a few hundred thousand distinct CDR3 sequences, with 13% to 15% appearing a single time and 11% taken by the ten largest. Sequenced sample: blood, either unsorted or a sorted T cell fraction (not recorded which). The receptors come from a human donor who was either an allogeneic HSCT recipient or a stem cell or donor lymphocyte infusion donor (not recorded which). It is not recorded whose cells these are; they may come from a transplant donor.

This clonotype was seen many times. The chain carries TRBV20-1 and TRBJ2-3; TRBD2 aligns across 8 bases. The CDR3 runs to 17 residues. Germline V gene data show CDR1 as DFQATT and CDR2 as SNEGSKA (reference sequence). Trimming took 3 bases from V and 0 from J; bases not matched to a gene: 11. CDR3 DNA sequence: TGCAGTGCTAGTCAGGCATCGGGGGGGGTCAGCACAGATACGCAGTATTTT. As protein: CSASQASGGVSTDTQYF.

This clonotype appeared a few times. The chain links TRBV3-1 to TRBJ2-7; a possible D gene is TRBD2 (5 bases). V was cut by 5 bases and J by 2 bases, with 16 bases left in between. The germline CDR1 and CDR2 sequences are LGHDT and YNNKEL (reference sequence). The CDR3 has 15 amino acids. This CDR3 is CASSSSRRATYEQYF. The CDR3 bases are TGTGCCAGCAGCTCCTCCCGGCGGGCGACCTACGAGCAGTACTTC.

This clonotype was counted between two and nine times. V and J are TRBV6-5 and TRBJ2-3; TRBD2 agrees at 9 bases. Per the germline V gene, CDR1 is MNHEY and CDR2 is SVGAGI. Trimming took 2 bases from V and 0 from J; bases not matched to a gene: 9. The CDR3 is made up of 18 amino acids. In DNA form, the CDR3 reads TGTGCCAGCAGTTACGGAGCGGGGGGCATCCCTAGCACAGATACGCAGTATTTT. Amino acid sequence: CASSYGAGGIPSTDTQYF.

This clonotype has a handful of counts. The V gene is TRBV4-3, the J gene TRBJ2-3, with D perhaps TRBD2 (6 bases). Germline V gives CDR1 LGHNA, CDR2 YSLEER. The CDR3 has 16 amino acids. V lost 0 bases and J 8 bases, leaving 18 bases between the germline ends. CDR3 region: CASSQDRWRDSSTQYF. The CDR3 DNA sequence: TGCGCCAGCAGCCAAGATCGGTGGAGGGATTCGTCTACGCAGTATTTT.

This clonotype was observed at least ten times. The CDR3 loop reads CASSLADYNEQFF. Here the CDR3 DNA reads TGTGCCAGCAGCTTGGCCGATTACAATGAGCAGTTCTTC. The chain links TRBV5-4 to TRBJ2-1, with D unclear. The CDR3 is made up of 13 amino acids. V lost 0 bases, J lost 4 bases, and 5 bases lay in between. The germline gives CDR1 SGHNT, CDR2 YYREEE (reference sequence). The whole variable domain, filled in from reference TRBV5-4 and TRBJ2-1, reads ETGVTQSPTHLIKTRGQQVTLRCSSQSGHNTVSWYQQALGQGPQFIFQYYREEENGRGNFPPRFSGLQFPNYSSELNVNALELDDSALYLCASSLADYNEQFFGPGTRLTVL.